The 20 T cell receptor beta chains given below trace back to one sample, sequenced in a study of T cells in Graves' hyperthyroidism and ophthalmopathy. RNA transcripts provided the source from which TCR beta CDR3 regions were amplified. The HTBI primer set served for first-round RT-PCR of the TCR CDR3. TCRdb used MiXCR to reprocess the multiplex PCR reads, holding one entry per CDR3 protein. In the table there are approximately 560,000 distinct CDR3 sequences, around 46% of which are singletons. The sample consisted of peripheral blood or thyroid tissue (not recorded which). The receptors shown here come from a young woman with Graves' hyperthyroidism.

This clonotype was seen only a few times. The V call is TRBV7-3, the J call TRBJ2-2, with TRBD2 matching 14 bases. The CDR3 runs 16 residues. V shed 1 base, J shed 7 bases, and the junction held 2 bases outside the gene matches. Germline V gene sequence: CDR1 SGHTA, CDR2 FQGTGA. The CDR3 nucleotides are TGTGCCAGCAGCTTAAGACTAGCGGGAGGGATCGGGGAGCTGTTTTTT. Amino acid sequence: CASSLRLAGGIGELFF.

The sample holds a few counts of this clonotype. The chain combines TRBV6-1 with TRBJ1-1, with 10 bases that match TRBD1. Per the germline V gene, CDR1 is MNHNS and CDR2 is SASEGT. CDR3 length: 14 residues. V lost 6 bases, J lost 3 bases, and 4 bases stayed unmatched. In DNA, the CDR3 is TGTGCCAGCAGCCGGACAGGGGGGGACACTGAAGCTTTCTTT. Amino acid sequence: CASSRTGGDTEAFF.

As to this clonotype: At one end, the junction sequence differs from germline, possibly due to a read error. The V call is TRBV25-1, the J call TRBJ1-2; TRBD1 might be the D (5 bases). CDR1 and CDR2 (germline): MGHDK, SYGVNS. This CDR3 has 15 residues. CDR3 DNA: TGTGCCTGCAGTGCCCAGCCCCCGGGACTCTATGGCTACACCTTC. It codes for CACSAQPPGLYGYTF.

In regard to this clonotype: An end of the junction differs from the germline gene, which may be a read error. The CDR3 spells CASSLFLSGTAQETQYF. CDR3 DNA sequence: TGCGCCAGCAGCTTATTCCTTTCCGGGACAGCACAAGAGACCCAGTACTTC. V gene TRBV7-9 combines with J gene TRBJ2-5; 7 positions match TRBD1. Germline loops: CDR1 SEHNR, CDR2 FQNEAQ (reference sequence). This CDR3 contains 17 residues.

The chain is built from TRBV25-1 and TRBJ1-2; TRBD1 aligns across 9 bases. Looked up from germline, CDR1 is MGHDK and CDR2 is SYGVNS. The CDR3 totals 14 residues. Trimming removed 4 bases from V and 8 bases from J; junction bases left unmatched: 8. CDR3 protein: CASSVSQGASGYTF. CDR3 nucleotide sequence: TGTGCCAGCAGTGTCTCACAGGGGGCGTCAGGCTACACCTTC.

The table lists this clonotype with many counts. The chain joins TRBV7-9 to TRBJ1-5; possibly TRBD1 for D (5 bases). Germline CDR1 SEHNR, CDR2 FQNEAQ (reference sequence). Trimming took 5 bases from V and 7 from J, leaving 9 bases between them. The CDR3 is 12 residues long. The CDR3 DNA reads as TGTGCCAGCAGCGCAGCAGGGCAGCCCCAGCATTTT. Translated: CASSAAGQPQHF.

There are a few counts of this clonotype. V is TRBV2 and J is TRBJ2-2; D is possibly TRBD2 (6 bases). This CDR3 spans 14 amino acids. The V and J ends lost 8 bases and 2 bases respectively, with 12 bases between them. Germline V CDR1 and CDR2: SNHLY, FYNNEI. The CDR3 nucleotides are TGTGCCAGCGGTACGGGACTCAACACCGGGGAGCTGTTTTTT. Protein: CASGTGLNTGELFF.

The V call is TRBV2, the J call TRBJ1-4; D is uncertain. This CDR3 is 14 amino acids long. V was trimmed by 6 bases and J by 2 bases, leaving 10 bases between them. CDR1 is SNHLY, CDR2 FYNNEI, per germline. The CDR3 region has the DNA TGTGCCAGCAGAGTAGCCCCCACTAATGAAAAACTGTTTTTT. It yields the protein CASRVAPTNEKLFF.

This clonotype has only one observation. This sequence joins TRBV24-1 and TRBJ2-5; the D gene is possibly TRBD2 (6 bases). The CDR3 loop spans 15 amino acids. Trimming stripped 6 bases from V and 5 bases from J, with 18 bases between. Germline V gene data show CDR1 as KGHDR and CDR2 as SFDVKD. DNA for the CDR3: TGTGCCACCAGTATGACTAGGGGTAGTTCTGAGACCCAGTACTTC. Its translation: CATSMTRGSSETQYF.

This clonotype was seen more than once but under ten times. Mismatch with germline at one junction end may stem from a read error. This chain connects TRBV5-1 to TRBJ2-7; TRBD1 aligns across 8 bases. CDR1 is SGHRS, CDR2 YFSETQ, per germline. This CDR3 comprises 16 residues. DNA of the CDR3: TGTGCCAGCAGCCAGACAGGGGCCCGGGCTACCGCCGAGCAGTACTTC. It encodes CASSQTGARATAEQYF.

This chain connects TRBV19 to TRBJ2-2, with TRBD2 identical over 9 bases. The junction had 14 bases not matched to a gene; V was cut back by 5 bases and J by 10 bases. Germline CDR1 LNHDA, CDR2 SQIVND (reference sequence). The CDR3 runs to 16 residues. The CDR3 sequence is CASSFPSGASFEELFF. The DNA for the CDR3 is TGTGCCAGTAGTTTTCCTAGCGGGGCCAGTTTTGAGGAGCTGTTTTTT.

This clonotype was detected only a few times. The CDR3 is CASSRQGYTF. Written as DNA, the CDR3 is TGTGCCAGCAGTCGACAGGGCTACACCTTC. The chain is built from TRBV25-1 and TRBJ1-2; D might be TRBD1 (5 bases). From germline, CDR1 is MGHDK and CDR2 SYGVNS. Trimming removed 5 bases from V and 8 bases from J, with 6 bases in between. This CDR3 is 10 amino acids long.

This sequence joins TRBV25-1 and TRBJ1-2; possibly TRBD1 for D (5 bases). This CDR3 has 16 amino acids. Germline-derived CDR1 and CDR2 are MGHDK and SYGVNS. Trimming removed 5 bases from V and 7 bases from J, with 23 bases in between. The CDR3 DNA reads TGTGCCAGCAGTTACTCCCAGGAAGGGGTGGACTCTGGCTACACCTTC. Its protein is CASSYSQEGVDSGYTF.

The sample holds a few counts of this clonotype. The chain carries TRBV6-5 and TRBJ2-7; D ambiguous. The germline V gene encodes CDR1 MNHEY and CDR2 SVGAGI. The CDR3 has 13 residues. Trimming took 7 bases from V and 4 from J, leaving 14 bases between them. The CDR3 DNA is TGTGCCAGCAAAACGCCCAGAGCTTACGAGCAGTACTTC. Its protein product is CASKTPRAYEQYF.

In nucleotides, the CDR3 is TGTGCCAGCAGCACAGGGCTCTATCAGCCCCAGCATTTT. Translating it yields CASSTGLYQPQHF. V is TRBV7-9 and J is TRBJ1-5, with TRBD1 as a possible D gene (6 bases). The germline CDR1 and CDR2 sequences are SEHNR and FQNEAQ (reference sequence). The V gene lost 5 bases and the J gene lost 5 bases, with 10 bases spanning the gap. This CDR3 has 13 amino acids.

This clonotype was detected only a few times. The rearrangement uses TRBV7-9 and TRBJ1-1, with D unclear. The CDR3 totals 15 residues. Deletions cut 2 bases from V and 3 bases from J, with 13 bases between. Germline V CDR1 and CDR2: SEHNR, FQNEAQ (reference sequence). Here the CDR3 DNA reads TGTGCCAGCAGCTTACGATCTAAGGATGACACTGAAGCTTTCTTT. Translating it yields CASSLRSKDDTEAFF.

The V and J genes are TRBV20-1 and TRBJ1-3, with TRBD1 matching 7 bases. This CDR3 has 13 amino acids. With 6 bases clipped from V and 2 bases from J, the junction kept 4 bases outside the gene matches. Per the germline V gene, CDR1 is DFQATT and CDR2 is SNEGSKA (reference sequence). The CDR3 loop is CSATTGPGNTIYF. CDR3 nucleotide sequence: TGCAGTGCAACGACAGGGCCTGGAAACACCATATATTTT.

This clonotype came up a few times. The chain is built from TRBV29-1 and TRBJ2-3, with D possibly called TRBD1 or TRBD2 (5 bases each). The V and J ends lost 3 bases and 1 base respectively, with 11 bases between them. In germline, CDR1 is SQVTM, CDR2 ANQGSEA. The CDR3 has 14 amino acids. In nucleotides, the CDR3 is TGCAGCGTTGAGAGGGGCACGGGCACAGATACGCAGTATTTT. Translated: CSVERGTGTDTQYF.

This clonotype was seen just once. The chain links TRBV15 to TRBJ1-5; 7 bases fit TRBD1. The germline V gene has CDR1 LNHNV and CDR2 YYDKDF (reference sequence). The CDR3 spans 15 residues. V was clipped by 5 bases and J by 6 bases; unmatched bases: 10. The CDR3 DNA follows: TGTGCCACCAGCCCAAGACAGGGCTTAGGTCAGCCCCAGCATTTT. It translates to CATSPRQGLGQPQHF.

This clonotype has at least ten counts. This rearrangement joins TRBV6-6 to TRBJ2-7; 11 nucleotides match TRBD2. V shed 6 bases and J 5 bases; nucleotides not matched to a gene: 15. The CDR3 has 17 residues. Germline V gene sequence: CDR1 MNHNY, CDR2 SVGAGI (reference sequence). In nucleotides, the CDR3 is TGTGCCAGCAGCCCAACTACTAGCGGGGGTCCATCGGACGAGCAGTACTTC. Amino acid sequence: CASSPTTSGGPSDEQYF.